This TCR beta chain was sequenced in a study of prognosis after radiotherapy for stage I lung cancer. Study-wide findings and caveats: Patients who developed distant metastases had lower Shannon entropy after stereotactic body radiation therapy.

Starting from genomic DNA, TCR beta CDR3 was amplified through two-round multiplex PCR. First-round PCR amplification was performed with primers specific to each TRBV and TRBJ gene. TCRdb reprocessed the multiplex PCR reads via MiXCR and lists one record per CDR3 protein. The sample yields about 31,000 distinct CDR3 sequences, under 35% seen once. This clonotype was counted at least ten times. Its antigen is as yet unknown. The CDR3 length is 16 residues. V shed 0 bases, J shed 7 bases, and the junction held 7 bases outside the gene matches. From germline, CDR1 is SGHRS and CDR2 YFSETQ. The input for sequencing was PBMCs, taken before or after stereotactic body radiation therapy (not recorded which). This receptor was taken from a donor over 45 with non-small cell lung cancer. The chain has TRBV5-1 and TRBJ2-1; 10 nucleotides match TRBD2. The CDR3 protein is CASSLAPSGRRNEQFF. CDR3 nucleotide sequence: TGCGCCAGCAGCTTGGCTCCTAGCGGGAGAAGGAATGAGCAGTTCTTC.